The T cell receptor beta chain under discussion was sequenced for a study of response to subunit inactivated influenza vaccine. Points from the study as a whole: Authors suggested seasonal influenza vaccinations each recruit few new T cells.

TCRdb ran MiXCR on the RT-PCR reads and lists one entry per CDR3 protein. The data contain about 500,000 distinct CDR3 sequences, 10% to 15% of them singletons. This clonotype was seen ten or more times. Its antigen remains unidentified. The clonotype comes from a man aged 50-60 years who received an inactivated influenza vaccine. The sequences come from PBMCs from blood, collected about 6 weeks after vaccination.

In DNA, the CDR3 is TGTGCCACCAGTGATTCCCCTAGCGGGAGGGTCGATGAGCAGTTCTTC. Translation: CATSDSPSGRVDEQFF. This chain joins TRBV24-1 and TRBJ2-1; 12 nucleotides line up with TRBD2. Germline assignment: CDR1 KGHDR and CDR2 SFDVKD. The J segment lost 8 bases and the V segment lost 2 bases, leaving 6 bases of the junction unmatched. The CDR3 contains 16 residues.